The 13 T cell receptor beta chains below were found in one sample sequenced in a study of shared clonotypes between healthy human individuals. Repertoires were generated with immunoSEQ multiplex PCR, while TCRdb's copy carries only in-frame clones and drops some. Of about 2.3 million clones listed, over 90% were seen once; the top ten hold under 0.45%. The source material was naive CD4+ T cells from PBMCs. Noted subset: CD45RA+ positively selected. These receptors all stem from a man aged 18 to 29 in good health. Some clones in this sample may be carry-over from other donors' samples.

This chain joins TRBV14 and TRBJ2-7; 7 bases are shared with TRBD2. The CDR3 consists of 15 residues. With V trimmed by 3 bases and J by 6 bases, 11 bases remained unmatched. Germline V gives CDR1 SGHDN, CDR2 FVKESK. The CDR3 DNA sequence: TGTGCCAGCAGCCACCAGAGCGGGACGTCTTCCGAGCAGTACTTC. Translated: CASSHQSGTSSEQYF.

The chain couples TRBV25-1 to TRBJ2-7, with D unclear. The CDR3 runs 12 residues. Germline CDR1 reads MGHDK; CDR2 reads SYGVNS. V lost 5 bases to trimming and J lost 7 bases, with 12 bases between them. CDR3 DNA sequence: TGTGCCAGCAGTCCCGGGCCCCGGGAGCAGTACTTC. It yields the protein CASSPGPREQYF.

The chain joins TRBV11-2 to TRBJ2-1; 8 positions agree with TRBD1. This CDR3 has 13 amino acids. Germline values: CDR1 SGHAT, CDR2 FQNNGV. Trimming at V came to 6 bases and at J to 7 bases, leaving 5 bases not matched to a gene. CDR3 DNA sequence: TGTGCCAGCAGAGCAACAGGGGGGAATGAGCAGTTCTTC. Translated, it gives CASRATGGNEQFF.

The chain joins TRBV10-3 to TRBJ1-3; D is uncertain. The CDR3 totals 14 residues. Germline V gives CDR1 ENHRY, CDR2 SYGVKD. The V end lost 3 bases, the J end lost 0 bases, and 6 bases lay between the germline ends. The CDR3 reads CAISDQLSGNTIYF. CDR3 coding DNA: TGTGCCATCAGTGACCAGCTCTCTGGAAACACCATATATTTT.

The chain couples TRBV9 to TRBJ2-6; the D call may be TRBD1 or TRBD2 (6 bases each). The germline gives CDR1 SGDLS, CDR2 YYNGEE. V shed 4 bases and J shed 0 bases, with 17 bases lying between them. This CDR3 contains 18 residues. Here the CDR3 DNA reads TGTGCCAGCAGCCCGAGGGGGGACCGCAACTCTGGGGCCAACGTCCTGACTTTC. Translation gives CASSPRGDRNSGANVLTF.

The V call is TRBV5-6, the J call TRBJ1-2; 8 bases line up with TRBD1. In germline, CDR1 is SGHDT, CDR2 YYEEEE. The CDR3 spans 15 residues. The junction had 2 bases not matched to a gene; V was cut back by 1 base and J by 0 bases. CDR3 coding DNA: TGTGCCAGCAGCTTGCCGGGACAGGCTAACTATGGCTACACCTTC. Its translation: CASSLPGQANYGYTF.

J is TRBJ2-3 and V is TRBV19; D may be TRBD2 (5 bases). The CDR3 runs 11 residues. In germline, CDR1 is LNHDA, CDR2 SQIVND (reference sequence). V lost 6 bases and J 5 bases, leaving 6 bases between the germline ends. The CDR3 here is CASRGGDTQYF. CDR3 DNA sequence: TGTGCCAGTAGAGGAGGAGATACGCAGTATTTT.

The chain uses TRBV30 and TRBJ1-2; D is ambiguous. V lost 6 bases to trimming and J lost 4 bases, with 12 bases between them. Germline V gene data show CDR1 as GTSNPN and CDR2 as SVGIG (reference sequence). The CDR3 has 12 residues. The DNA for the CDR3 is TGTGCCTGCGTAAAACGGGGCTATGGCTACACCTTC. Translation gives CACVKRGYGYTF.

The V and J genes are TRBV5-1 and TRBJ1-4, with 7 bases matching TRBD1. The CDR3 contains 15 residues. Germline lookup yields CDR1 SGHRS and CDR2 YFSETQ. J lost 6 bases, V lost 2 bases, and 7 bases had no gene match. CDR3 amino acids: CASSLMRQGDEKLFF. As DNA, the CDR3 is TGCGCCAGCAGCTTAATGAGACAGGGTGATGAAAAACTGTTTTTT.

This chain links TRBV27 with TRBJ2-3, with TRBD1 matching 9 bases. The CDR3 runs 16 residues. V was clipped by 6 bases and J by 10 bases; unmatched bases: 17. CDR1 is MNHEY and CDR2 is SMNVEV in the germline V gene (reference sequence). This CDR3 reads CASRSPLRDRALAQYF. The CDR3 DNA reads as TGTGCCAGCAGATCCCCCCTCCGGGACAGGGCCCTGGCGCAGTATTTT.

The V and J genes are TRBV28 and TRBJ2-7; a weak D match, TRBD2 (5 bases). The CDR3 consists of 17 residues. The germline CDR1 and CDR2 sequences are MDHEN and SYDVKM. Trimming pared 9 bases from V and 0 bases from J, leaving 24 bases between. The CDR3 nucleotides read TGTGCCAGGGGGTCGATGACTACTAATGGGAGCTCCTACGAGCAGTACTTC. Protein sequence: CARGSMTTNGSSYEQYF.

The rearrangement links TRBV2 to TRBJ1-2, with D perhaps TRBD1 (5 bases). Germline lookup yields CDR1 SNHLY and CDR2 FYNNEI. V lost 7 bases to trimming and J lost 2 bases, with 26 bases between them. The CDR3 extends over 18 amino acids. The CDR3 region is CASNPRSDKYYRNYGYTF. In DNA, the CDR3 is TGTGCCAGCAACCCAAGATCGGACAAATACTACCGGAACTATGGCTACACCTTC.

The V gene is TRBV27, the J gene TRBJ1-5, with D possibly TRBD1 on 5 matching bases. Germline CDR1 MNHEY, CDR2 SMNVEV (reference sequence). The CDR3 is made up of 15 amino acids. The V end lost 8 bases, the J end lost 4 bases, and 18 bases lay between the germline ends. CDR3: CASRGTRERNQPQHF. CDR3 sequence (DNA): TGTGCCAGCCGTGGAACCAGGGAGAGGAATCAGCCCCAGCATTTT.